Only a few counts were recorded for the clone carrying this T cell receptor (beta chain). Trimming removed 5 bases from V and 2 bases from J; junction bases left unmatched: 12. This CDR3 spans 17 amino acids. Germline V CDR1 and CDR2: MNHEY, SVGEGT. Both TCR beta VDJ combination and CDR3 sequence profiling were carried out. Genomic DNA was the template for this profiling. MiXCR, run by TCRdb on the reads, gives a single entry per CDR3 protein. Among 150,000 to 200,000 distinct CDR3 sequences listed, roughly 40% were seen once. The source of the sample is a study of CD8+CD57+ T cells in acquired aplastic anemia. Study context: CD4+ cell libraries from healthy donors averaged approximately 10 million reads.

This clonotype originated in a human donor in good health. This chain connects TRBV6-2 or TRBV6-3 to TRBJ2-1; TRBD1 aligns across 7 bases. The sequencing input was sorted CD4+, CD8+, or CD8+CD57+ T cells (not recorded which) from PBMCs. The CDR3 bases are TGTGCCAGCAGTCACACCAGACAGGGAATAGCCTACAATGAGCAGTTCTTC. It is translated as CASSHTRQGIAYNEQFF.